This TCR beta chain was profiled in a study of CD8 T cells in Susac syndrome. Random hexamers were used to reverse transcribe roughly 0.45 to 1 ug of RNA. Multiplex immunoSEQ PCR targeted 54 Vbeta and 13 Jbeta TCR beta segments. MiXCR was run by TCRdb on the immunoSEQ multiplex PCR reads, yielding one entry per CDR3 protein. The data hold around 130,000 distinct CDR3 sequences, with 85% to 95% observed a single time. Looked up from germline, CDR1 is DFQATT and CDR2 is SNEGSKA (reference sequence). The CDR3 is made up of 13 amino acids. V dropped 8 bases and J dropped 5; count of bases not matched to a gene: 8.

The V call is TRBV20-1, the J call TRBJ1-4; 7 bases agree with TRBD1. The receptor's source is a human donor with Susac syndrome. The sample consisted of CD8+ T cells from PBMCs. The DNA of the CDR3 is TGCAGTTCCCCCGGGACAGCCAATGAAAAACTGTTTTTT. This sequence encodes CSSPGTANEKLFF.